The 9 T cell receptor beta chains in this list originate from one sample, sequenced in a study of T cell responses to AZD1222 COVID-19 vaccine (dated by TCRdb to the early 2020s). Library preparation employed the immunoSEQ multiplex PCR assay. TCRdb obtained this table from immuneACCESS and retained in-frame rearrangements with V and J assigned. These tables miss some clones; where compared with another copy, unresolved V genes account for less than half of the shortfall, and the remainder is unexplained. The sample table contains tens of thousands of clones; only one count was recorded for 70% to 90% of them. 12% of the sample belongs to the ten largest clones. The time point label, read with the paper, signifies: about 28 days (+/-7) after the second vaccine dose. The source material was peripheral blood, sampled 28 days after the second AZD1222 dose. All receptors derive from an adult who received the AZD1222 COVID-19 vaccine.

This chain uses TRBV15 with TRBJ1-5; D possibly corresponds to TRBD1 (6 bases). The CDR3 is 15 residues long. V was pared by 0 bases and J by 6 bases, with 12 bases between. Germline-derived CDR1 and CDR2 are LNHNV and YYDKDF (reference sequence). Here the CDR3 reads CATSRDKGHLQPQHF. The CDR3 DNA sequence: TGTGCCACCAGCAGAGATAAGGGACACCTTCAGCCCCAGCATTTT.

The chain joins TRBV4-1 to TRBJ1-5, with a possible D match to TRBD1 (5 bases). Germline V gives CDR1 MGHRA, CDR2 YSYEKL. V lost 1 base to trimming and J lost 7 bases, with 14 bases between them. The CDR3 is made up of 15 amino acids. CDR3 loop: CASSQVGRQWQPQHF. The CDR3 DNA follows: TGCGCCAGCAGCCAAGTGGGGCGTCAATGGCAGCCCCAGCATTTT.

This clone has a single count. The CDR3 loop reads CASSANKGTQGNQPQHF. DNA for the CDR3: TGTGCCAGCAGTGCTAACAAAGGGACTCAAGGCAATCAGCCCCAGCATTTT. V is TRBV6-1 and J is TRBJ1-5, with D possibly matching TRBD1 (5 bases). This CDR3 is 17 amino acids long. V was shortened by 4 bases and J by 2 bases, with 18 bases between the two germline ends. The germline CDR1 and CDR2 sequences are MNHNS and SASEGT.

This clone was counted once. The chain employs TRBV19 and TRBJ2-5; no clear D gene. The CDR3 sequence is 14 residues long. Germline CDR1 LNHDA, CDR2 SQIVND (reference sequence). The ends were cut back, 5 bases at V and 0 bases at J, with 10 bases in the middle. CDR3 in DNA: TGTGCCAGTAGTGTCCAGGTGAACCAAGAGACCCAGTACTTC. This encodes CASSVQVNQETQYF. Together with reference TRBV19 and TRBJ2-5, the CDR3 gives the full variable domain: DGGITQSPKYLFRKEGQNVTLSCEQNLNHDAMYWYRQDPGQGLRLIYYSQIVNDFQKGDIAEGYSVSREKKESFPLTVTSAQKNPTAFYLCASSVQVNQETQYFGPGTRLLVL.

The V and J genes are TRBV6-5 and TRBJ2-7; 8 bases agree with TRBD1. The CDR3 runs to 13 residues. Unmatched junction bases numbered 4, after V lost 6 bases and J lost 3 bases. The V gene's germline CDR1 is MNHEY and CDR2 SVGAGI. CDR3 bases: TGTGCCAGCAGAGACAGGGGCGTCTACGAGCAGTACTTC. It yields the protein CASRDRGVYEQYF.

This clone has only one observation. The CDR3 nucleotides are TGCGCCAGCAGCTTGGGAACAGAATTTAATGAAAAACTGTTTTTT. This encodes CASSLGTEFNEKLFF. The rearrangement joins TRBV5-1 to TRBJ1-4; D gene uncertain. Germline loops: CDR1 SGHRS, CDR2 YFSETQ. This CDR3 spans 15 amino acids. Trimming pared 0 bases from V and 4 bases from J, leaving 10 bases between.

This clone was seen only a few times. The chain combines TRBV10-3 with TRBJ1-2, with TRBD1 matching over 8 bases. Per germline, CDR1 ENHRY and CDR2 SYGVKD. The length of the CDR3 is 14 residues. Unmatched junction bases numbered 6, after V lost 6 bases and J lost 3 bases. The CDR3 loop reads CAIRPGQEDYGYTF. The CDR3 DNA is TGTGCCATCAGACCGGGACAGGAGGACTATGGCTACACCTTC.

For this clone: One junction end does not reproduce the germline sequence, and a read error may be involved. The V call is TRBV7-2, the J call TRBJ1-2, with 8 bases matching TRBD1. Germline values: CDR1 SGHTA, CDR2 FQGNSA. The CDR3 spans 15 residues. Here the CDR3 reads CASRITQGANYGYTF. CDR3 coding DNA: TGTGCCAGCAGGATAACCCAGGGGGCTAATTATGGCTACACCTTC.

The J gene is TRBJ2-3, the V gene TRBV6-2 or TRBV6-3, with D possibly being TRBD2 (5 bases). CDR1 MNHEY and CDR2 SVGEGT come from the germline V gene. The V gene lost 2 bases and the J gene lost 3 bases, with 9 bases spanning the gap. The CDR3 spans 14 residues. CDR3 sequence: CASSYGLATDTQYF. CDR3 bases: TGTGCCAGCAGTTACGGGCTAGCAACAGATACGCAGTATTTT.